This T cell receptor (beta chain) was recorded in a study of identical twins. Study-level findings and limits: Surplus twin overlap in beta out-of-frame sequences was less pronounced. Findings depended on cross-sectional statistics rather than tracking the same donors.

V dropped 3 bases and J dropped 5 bases, with 12 bases sitting between them. This CDR3 spans 14 amino acids. Per germline, CDR1 SGHRS and CDR2 YFSETQ. TCRdb itself ran the 5' RACE reads through MiXCR, one entry per CDR3 protein. Among 410,000 or so distinct CDR3 sequences listed, roughly 20% were seen once. This clonotype has only a few counts. The antigen is unknown. This receptor was obtained from a middle-aged man in good health. The sequenced sample was naive T cells sorted from blood. The chain joins TRBV5-1 to TRBJ2-1; a weak D match, TRBD1 (6 bases). CDR3 loop: CASSSGELNNEQFF. The CDR3 DNA follows: TGCGCCAGCAGCTCAGGGGAGCTGAACAATGAGCAGTTCTTC.